This record looks at one TCR beta chain sequence and its context. Assay used: immunoSEQ multiplex PCR; TCRdb lists only in-frame clones, some missing. The sample lists 45,000 to 65,000 clones; 80% to 95% were seen once. This entry belongs to a study of T cell changes during pregnancy in multiple sclerosis. Trimming stripped 7 bases from V and 2 bases from J, with 17 bases between. Germline CDR1 is SGHRS and CDR2 is YFSETQ. CDR3 length equals 15 residues. The source was CD4+ T cells from peripheral blood mononuclear cells, collected in the third trimester of pregnancy. The rearrangement links TRBV5-1 to TRBJ2-3, with D perhaps matching TRBD2 (7 bases). The TCR sequence derives from a female donor with multiple sclerosis, enrolled in a pregnancy study. As DNA, the CDR3 is TGCGCCAGCTCGGGCGCGGGGGCCATCACAGATACGCAGTATTTT. Residues: CASSGAGAITDTQYF. Based on the CDR3 plus reference TRBV5-1 and TRBJ2-3, the full variable domain is KAGVTQTPRYLIKTRGQQVTLSCSPISGHRSVSWYQQTPGQGLQFLFEYFSETQRNKGNFPGRFSGRQFSNSRSEMNVSTLELGDSALYLCASSGAGAITDTQYFGPGTRLTVL.